These 7 T cell receptor beta chains were all obtained from the same sample, sequenced in a study of OX40 agonist ivuxolimab in advanced cancers. Profiled with immunoSEQ multiplex PCR; TCRdb holds only in-frame clones, not every one. The table shows tens of thousands of clones, with approximately 81% occurring only once. The specimen was CD4+ or CD8+ T cells sorted from blood, collected in a trial of the OX40 agonist ivuxolimab. Receptor source: an adult with an advanced solid tumor such as melanoma, head and neck, liver or kidney cancer.

This chain joins TRBV19 and TRBJ1-5; D ambiguous. V was cut by 0 bases and J by 4 bases, with 16 bases left in between. The CDR3 contains 17 residues. Germline V lookup: CDR1 LNHDA, CDR2 SQIVND (reference sequence). The CDR3 is CASSIDLATFPNQPQHF. The CDR3 DNA reads TGTGCCAGTAGTATAGATCTTGCGACTTTTCCTAATCAGCCCCAGCATTTT.

J is TRBJ2-1 and V is TRBV9, with 8 nucleotides matching TRBD2. The J segment lost 4 bases and the V segment lost 0 bases, leaving 3 bases of the junction unmatched. CDR1 SGDLS and CDR2 YYNGEE come from the germline V gene. The CDR3 length is 15 residues. The CDR3 spells CASSVVGGGYNEQFF. DNA of the CDR3: TGTGCCAGCAGCGTAGTTGGCGGGGGGTACAATGAGCAGTTCTTC. Based on the CDR3 plus reference TRBV9 and TRBJ2-1, the full variable domain is DSGVTQTPKHLITATGQRVTLRCSPRSGDLSVYWYQQSLDQGLQFLIQYYNGEERAKGNILERFSAQQFPDLHSELNLSSLELGDSALYFCASSVVGGGYNEQFFGPGTRLTVL.

This clone was seen only a few times. This rearrangement joins TRBV2 to TRBJ2-1; TRBD2 is a possible D gene (6 bases). Trimming left V 2 bases short and J 5 bases short, with 10 bases between. CDR1 is SNHLY and CDR2 is FYNNEI in the germline V gene. The CDR3 loop spans 14 amino acids. DNA of the CDR3: TGTGCCAGCAGTGAATGGACTAAGGACAATGAGCAGTTCTTC. Translated: CASSEWTKDNEQFF.

The V gene is TRBV6-6, the J gene TRBJ2-5; D may be TRBD1 or TRBD2 (7 bases each). Germline CDR1 MNHNY, CDR2 SVGAGI (reference sequence). The CDR3 has 16 residues. V was pared by 0 bases and J by 4 bases, with 15 bases between. The CDR3 sequence: CASSYSAGGGVETQYF. Written as DNA, the CDR3 is TGTGCCAGCAGTTACTCGGCAGGGGGGGGTGTAGAGACCCAGTACTTC.

This chain links TRBV5-4 with TRBJ1-1, with D possibly being TRBD1 (6 bases). Germline V CDR1 and CDR2: SGHNT, YYREEE (reference sequence). This CDR3 has 19 amino acids. V shed 4 bases and J shed 1 base, with 26 bases lying between them. As DNA, the CDR3 is TGTGCCAGCAGCACTGGGGGGCTACGAGGGCGGAGAGGGAACACTGAAGCTTTCTTT. Amino acids: CASSTGGLRGRRGNTEAFF.

This chain links TRBV2 with TRBJ1-5; D not resolved. This CDR3 has 14 residues. The V end lost 5 bases, the J end lost 0 bases, and 8 bases lay between the germline ends. CDR1 and CDR2 (germline): SNHLY, FYNNEI. Here the CDR3 DNA reads TGTGCCAGCAGTTTTAGTTTTAGCAATCAGCCCCAGCATTTT. Residues: CASSFSFSNQPQHF.

The V call is TRBV5-1, the J call TRBJ2-1; 8 bases fit TRBD2. Trimming at V came to 4 bases and at J to 2 bases, leaving 11 bases not matched to a gene. The CDR3 totals 17 residues. In germline, CDR1 is SGHRS, CDR2 YFSETQ. The CDR3 sequence is CASSPRGGRHPYNEQFF. For the CDR3, the DNA is TGCGCCAGCAGCCCCAGAGGCGGGAGGCACCCCTACAATGAGCAGTTCTTC.